The 8 T cell receptor beta chains below come from one sample, sequenced in a study of T cell responses to AZD1222 COVID-19 vaccine. Repertoires were generated with immunoSEQ multiplex PCR, while TCRdb's copy carries only in-frame clones and drops some. Among 150,000 to 200,000 clones, roughly nine tenths were seen once, and the ten largest hold 1.5% to 2%. Source: peripheral blood, taken on day 0 of AZD1222 vaccination. These receptors were taken from an adult in good health.

This chain links TRBV30 with TRBJ1-2; D not certain. CDR3 length: 12 residues. With 5 bases removed from V and 7 bases from J, the gap between germline ends came to 14 bases. Germline values: CDR1 GTSNPN, CDR2 SVGIG (reference sequence). CDR3 sequence (DNA): TGTGCCTGGTACCTCACATCGGCTGGCTACACCTTC. It is translated as CAWYLTSAGYTF.

The genes are TRBV6-4 and TRBJ2-1; D remains ambiguous. The CDR3 loop spans 13 amino acids. The V gene's germline CDR1 is MRHNA and CDR2 SNTAGT. Trimming took off 5 bases at V and 8 bases at J, with 13 bases between the two ends. The CDR3, as DNA: TGTGCCAGCAGTCCGGACCCGCTGGATGAGCAGTTCTTC. It codes for CASSPDPLDEQFF.

This chain links TRBV6-5 with TRBJ1-2; D is ambiguous. The CDR3 loop spans 13 amino acids. CDR1 MNHEY and CDR2 SVGAGI come from the germline V gene. Trimming took off 4 bases at V and 8 bases at J, with 14 bases between the two ends. The CDR3 reads CASSFRASRGYTF. The CDR3 nucleotides are TGTGCCAGCAGTTTCCGGGCCTCGCGGGGCTACACCTTC.

The DNA for the CDR3 is TGTGCCAGCAGCTCGACAGGGGGCACCAATTCACCCCTCCACTTT. Its protein is CASSSTGGTNSPLHF. The chain combines TRBV6-5 with TRBJ1-6, with TRBD1 matching over 10 bases. Germline lookup yields CDR1 MNHEY and CDR2 SVGAGI. CDR3 length: 15 residues. Germline trimming cut 6 bases from V and 7 bases from J; bases unmatched to any gene: 6.

The chain uses TRBV30 and TRBJ2-2; perhaps TRBD1 as D (6 bases). The CDR3 totals 15 residues. V was cut by 2 bases and J by 7 bases, with 17 bases left in between. Germline V lookup: CDR1 GTSNPN, CDR2 SVGIG (reference sequence). The CDR3 is CAWSLGTPRIGELFF. The CDR3, as DNA: TGTGCCTGGAGTCTTGGGACACCTAGGATCGGGGAGCTGTTTTTT.

The chain employs TRBV7-9 and TRBJ2-7; 9 bases are shared with TRBD2. The germline CDR1 and CDR2 sequences are SEHNR and FQNEAQ (reference sequence). The CDR3 has 14 residues. The V gene end was trimmed by 7 bases and the J gene end by 3 bases; junction bases not matched to a gene: 7. CDR3 sequence (DNA): TGTGCCAGCACCCCGGCGGGAGGGTTCTACGAGCAGTACTTC. This codes for CASTPAGGFYEQYF.

The chain employs TRBV6-6 and TRBJ2-2; 14 bases are a match to TRBD2. The germline gives CDR1 MNHNY, CDR2 SVGAGI (reference sequence). The CDR3 length is 17 residues. Germline trimming cut 8 bases from V and 2 bases from J; bases unmatched to any gene: 7. This chain's CDR3 is CASGRLAGGTNTGELFF. Written as DNA, the CDR3 is TGTGCCAGCGGTCGACTAGCGGGAGGGACTAACACCGGGGAGCTGTTTTTT.

This sequence joins TRBV5-8 and TRBJ1-5; a possible D gene is TRBD1 (5 bases). Germline CDR1 reads SGHTS; CDR2 reads YDEGEE. This CDR3 spans 18 amino acids. Trimming took off 3 bases at V and 1 base at J, with 20 bases between the two ends. The CDR3 sequence is CASSSGYRRGRSNQPQHF. The DNA for the CDR3 is TGTGCCAGCAGCTCCGGGTACCGGAGGGGTCGGAGCAATCAGCCCCAGCATTTT.